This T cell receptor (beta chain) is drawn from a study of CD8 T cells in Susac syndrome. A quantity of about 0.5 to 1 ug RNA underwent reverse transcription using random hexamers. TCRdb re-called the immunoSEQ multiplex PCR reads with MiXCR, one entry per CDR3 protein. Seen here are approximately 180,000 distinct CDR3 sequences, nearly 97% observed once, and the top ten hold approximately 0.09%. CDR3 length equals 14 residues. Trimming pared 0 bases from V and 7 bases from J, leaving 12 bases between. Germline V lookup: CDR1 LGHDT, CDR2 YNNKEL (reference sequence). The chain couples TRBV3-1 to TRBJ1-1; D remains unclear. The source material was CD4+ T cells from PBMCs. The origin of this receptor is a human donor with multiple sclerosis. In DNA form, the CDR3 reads TGTGCCAGCAGCCAAGATCCGGCAGGAGGTGAAGCTTTCTTT. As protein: CASSQDPAGGEAFF.